The clone carrying this TCR beta chain has a handful of counts. Its matching antigen is unknown. This entry is derived from a study of blood T cells in healthy people across ages. Trimming pared 0 bases from V and 5 bases from J, leaving 13 bases between. CDR1 is SGHTA, CDR2 FQGNSA, per germline. The CDR3 loop spans 15 amino acids. Total RNA amounts of at least 5 micrograms were extracted per sample. A second PCR, run for about 6 to 12 cycles, used a sample-barcoded 5' primer plus a J-beta primer mix. Every single cDNA molecule received a tag from a template-switch adaptor with 12 random nucleotides. TCRdb called the 5' RACE reads again in MiXCR, with one record for every CDR3 protein. The sample has about 1.7 million distinct CDR3 sequences, approximately 30% seen once. Notes on the study in general: The recorded TCR beta diversity per million T cells decreased in a roughly linear manner with age. Possibly confounding the expanded clonotype changes was the fact that donor CMV status was unknown.

This receptor was identified in a woman in her twenties or thirties in good health. Sequenced material: blood. This chain links TRBV7-2 with TRBJ2-5; possibly TRBD1 for D (6 bases). CDR3 sequence: CASSLAKQGLETQYF. CDR3 bases: TGTGCCAGCAGCTTAGCCAAACAGGGTTTGGAGACCCAGTACTTC.